Below, 10 T cell receptor beta chains from the same sample are listed, as sequenced in a study of naive and memory T cell subsets. An equimolar mix of two oligonucleotides served as the beta constant-region primer for TRBC1 and TRBC2. Four rounds of PCR amplified the ligated cDNA using nested alpha and beta constant-region primers plus SP2. From the UMI-ligation and nested PCR reads, TCRdb called clonotypes with MiXCR, one entry per CDR3 protein. This table holds 8,500 to 10,000 distinct CDR3 sequences, around 5.4% found once. Source material: CD4+ TEMRA cells from blood. Subset noted: effector memory re-expressing CD45RA, CD45RA+ CD27-. These receptors were obtained from a human donor in good health.

This chain uses TRBV9 with TRBJ1-2; D is unresolved. From germline, CDR1 is SGDLS and CDR2 YYNGEE. Trimming took 0 bases from V and 6 from J, leaving 9 bases between them. This CDR3 comprises 13 residues. The CDR3 DNA reads as TGTGCCAGCAGCGTAGGGTGGTCGGATGGCTACACCTTC. This sequence encodes CASSVGWSDGYTF. Combining the CDR3 with reference TRBV9 and TRBJ1-2 gives the whole variable domain DSGVTQTPKHLITATGQRVTLRCSPRSGDLSVYWYQQSLDQGLQFLIQYYNGEERAKGNILERFSAQQFPDLHSELNLSSLELGDSALYFCASSVGWSDGYTFGSGTRLTVV.

This clonotype was observed at least ten times. The J gene is TRBJ2-7, the V gene TRBV12-3 or TRBV12-4, with D perhaps TRBD1 or TRBD2 (6 bases each). V dropped 2 bases and J dropped 2 bases, with 19 bases sitting between them. This CDR3 is 17 amino acids long. The CDR3 spells CASSLRGDTQSPYEQYF. CDR3 DNA: TGTGCCAGCAGTTTAAGGGGGGACACCCAATCCCCCTACGAGCAGTACTTC.

This clonotype has a count of ten or more. The V call is TRBV2, the J call TRBJ2-7; D is undetermined. Germline CDR1 is SNHLY and CDR2 is FYNNEI. With 3 bases removed from V and 2 bases from J, the gap between germline ends came to 11 bases. This CDR3 contains 14 residues. The CDR3: CASSDSPNPYEQYF. DNA of the CDR3: TGTGCCAGCAGTGATTCCCCAAACCCCTACGAGCAGTACTTC.

Only a few counts were recorded for this clonotype. V usage is TRBV18 and J usage is TRBJ2-5; no clear D gene. The CDR3 has 14 residues. Germline CDR1 KGHSH, CDR2 LQKENI. Trimming shortened V by 0 bases and J by 2 bases, and 7 bases separated the two germline ends. Here the CDR3 DNA reads TGTGCCAGCTCACCACCTGCACAGCAAGAGACCCAGTACTTC. Its protein product is CASSPPAQQETQYF.

This clonotype was observed many times. The J gene is TRBJ2-7, the V gene TRBV7-2; 8 nucleotides agree with TRBD1. CDR3 length: 14 amino acids. V lost 1 base, J lost 4 bases, and 3 bases stayed unmatched. The germline CDR1 and CDR2 sequences are SGHTA and FQGNSA. CDR3 sequence reads: CASSLGTGMYEQYF. For the CDR3, the DNA is TGTGCCAGCAGCTTAGGGACAGGGATGTACGAGCAGTACTTC.

This clonotype was seen more than once but under ten times. This chain connects TRBV6-2 or TRBV6-3 to TRBJ1-1; unclear D gene. V was clipped by 6 bases and J by 1 base, with 6 bases between them. The CDR3 loop spans 12 amino acids. In germline, CDR1 is MNHEY, CDR2 SVGEGT. For the CDR3, the DNA is TGTGCCAGCAGCCACGGGAACACTGAAGCTTTCTTT. Protein product: CASSHGNTEAFF.

With regard to this clonotype: One end of the junction does not line up with germline, which may come from a read error. The chain has TRBV12-3 or TRBV12-4 and TRBJ2-3, with TRBD2 matching 8 bases. There are 14 residues in the CDR3. For the CDR3, the DNA is TGTGCCAGCAGTTTAGGGACTAGCACATATACGCAGTATTTT. This translates into CASSLGTSTYTQYF.

The genes are TRBV19 and TRBJ2-6, with D maybe TRBD1 (6 bases). Germline V gene data show CDR1 as LNHDA and CDR2 as SQIVND (reference sequence). The CDR3 extends over 15 amino acids. Trimming stripped 7 bases from V and 0 bases from J, with 10 bases between. This chain's CDR3 is CASKDSPSGANVLTF. CDR3 coding DNA: TGTGCCAGTAAGGACAGCCCCTCTGGGGCCAACGTCCTGACTTTC.

This clonotype has ten or more counts. This rearrangement joins TRBV10-3 to TRBJ1-1; a possible D gene is TRBD1 (5 bases). CDR3 length: 14 amino acids. V was trimmed by 4 bases and J by 2 bases, leaving 11 bases between them. Germline V lookup: CDR1 ENHRY, CDR2 SYGVKD. For the CDR3, the DNA is TGTGCCATCAGTGGAAACAGGAAAAACACTGAAGCTTTCTTT. Translating gives CAISGNRKNTEAFF.

This clonotype was recorded many times. The gene calls are TRBV29-1 and TRBJ1-2, with 12 positions matching TRBD1. Germline-derived CDR1 and CDR2 are SQVTM and ANQGSEA. CDR3 length: 14 amino acids. The ends lost 4 bases at V and 8 bases at J; junction bases unmatched: 8. DNA for the CDR3: TGCAGCGTTGTATCGGGACAGGGGGCGCTGGGCTACACCTTC. Amino acid sequence: CSVVSGQGALGYTF.